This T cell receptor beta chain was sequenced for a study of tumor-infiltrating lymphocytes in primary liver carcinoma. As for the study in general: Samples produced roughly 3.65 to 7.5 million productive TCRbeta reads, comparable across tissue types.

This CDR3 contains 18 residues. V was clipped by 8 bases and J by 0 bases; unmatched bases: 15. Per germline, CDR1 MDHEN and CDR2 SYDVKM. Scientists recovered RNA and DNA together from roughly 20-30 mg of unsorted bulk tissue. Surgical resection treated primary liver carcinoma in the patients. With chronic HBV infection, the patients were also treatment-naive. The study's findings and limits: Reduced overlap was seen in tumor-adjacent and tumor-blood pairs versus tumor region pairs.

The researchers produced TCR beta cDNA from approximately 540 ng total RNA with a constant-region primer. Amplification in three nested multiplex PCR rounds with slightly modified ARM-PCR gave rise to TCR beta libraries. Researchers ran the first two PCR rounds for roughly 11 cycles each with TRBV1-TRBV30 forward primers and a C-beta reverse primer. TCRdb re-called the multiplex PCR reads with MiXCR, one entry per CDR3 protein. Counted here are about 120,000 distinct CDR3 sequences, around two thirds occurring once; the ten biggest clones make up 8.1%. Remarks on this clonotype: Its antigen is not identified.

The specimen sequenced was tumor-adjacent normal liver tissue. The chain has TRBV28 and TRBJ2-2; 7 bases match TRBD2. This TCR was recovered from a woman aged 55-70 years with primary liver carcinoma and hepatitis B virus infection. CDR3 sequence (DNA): TGTGCCAGCGCAAAACCAGCGGGAAGGTTTACGAACACCGGGGAGCTGTTTTTT. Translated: CASAKPAGRFTNTGELFF.